This T cell receptor (beta chain) is from a study of hypomethylating agent response in myelodysplastic syndrome (dated by TCRdb to the early 2020s). As for the study more broadly: Patients were treated with the hypomethylating agents azacitidine (8 of 11) or decitabine (3 of 11). Patients had a mean age of about 76 +/- 6.4 years, and a diploid cytogenetic profile was the most common. About 6 patients responded with complete response or hematologic improvement, and about five patients were non-responders. Complete response or hematologic improvement counted as response, and patients meeting neither criterion were classed as non-responders. The cohort included several male and a couple of female myelodysplastic syndrome patients. TET2 was the most frequent mutation, present in about 50% of the 11 patients.

This clone was counted a single time. Its antigen is unknown. Per-nucleotide qualities are absent, and no much larger clonotype sits a single base away. Libraries were prepared through the immunoSEQ multiplex PCR assay. Each sample was run at survey resolution as two replicates of around 200 ng apiece, for a total of approximately 400 ng of DNA. Rearranged TCRB sequences in genomic DNA were detected with the hsTCRB kit using multiplex PCR primers targeting V and J genes. The CDR3 region was amplified in a first PCR of 31 cycles using the QIAGEN Multiplex PCR Kit. Sample barcodes and Illumina adapters were added to each replicate in a roughly 8-cycle second PCR. Pooled libraries were quantified using a QuantStudio 6 and the KAPA library quantification kit. About 15 pM of pooled libraries were sequenced on an Illumina MiSeq with 156-cycle single-end reads and a 15-cycle index read. Concerning the study's data processing: Of 168,753 unique clonotypes, 1.5% to 2% were flagged by VDJdb annotation as previously reported viral-epitope-specific. Raw reads were processed by the immunoSEQ Data Assistant and immunoSEQ Analyzer into normalized, annotated TCRB repertoires. Clonotypes were analyzed with the immunarch R package version 0.6.5 and BioAnalyzer. Before richness was estimated, every repertoire was downsampled to match the clone count of the smallest repertoire. Fisher's exact tests classified clonotypes as expanded, contracted or novel, with novel meaning zero frequency before treatment. GLIPH2 clustered significantly changed CDR3 beta sequences using simulation_depth=1000 and kmer_min_depth=3, excluding CDR3s shorter than five residues. In TCRdb, the immuneACCESS table is reduced to in-frame sequences with V and J assigned. These tables do not hold every clone; where another copy was compared, an unresolved V gene accounts for under half, and the others remain unexplained. The V and J calls and the clone size are those of that table, but D and trimming were determined from the DNA. The sample table holds approximately 3,100 clones, of which about 85% were seen once. The ten top clones hold about 11% of the sample.

T-cell subsets were not sorted, so the analysis was performed on bulk bone marrow. Bone marrow from about a dozen myelodysplastic syndrome patients, collected before and after hypomethylating agent therapy, underwent immunosequencing of the TCR beta CDR3 regions. For longitudinal repertoire tracking, a baseline bone marrow plus two to three bone marrows at different post-treatment timepoints were contributed by each patient. Genomic DNA was isolated from whole bone marrow, and DNA quality was assessed with TapeStation, NanoDrop OneC and PicoGreen assays. The germline V gene encodes CDR1 LGHNA and CDR2 YNFKEQ. V is reduced by 3 bases and J by 13 bases, leaving a spacing of 21 bases between them. From its cysteine to its phenylalanine, the CDR3 spans 15 amino acids. Only CDR3 DNA remains: 45 bases, in frame from the first base. General study outcomes and caveats: Possible recognition of novel MDS antigens by the shared GLIPH2 clusters was not confirmed, and experimental validation of that possible recognition is needed. After hypomethylating agent treatment, no significant change in richness, rarefaction diversity or clonality was seen, either across all patients or within response groups. Novel clonotypes emerged more often in responders, while non-responders showed more contracted clonotypes after treatment. Age matching of healthy control donors to MDS patients was not performed, and the MDS versus healthy comparison could have been impacted by this lack of age matching. Only 11 to 12 patients were analyzed, so the study cohort was small.

The origin of this receptor is a human donor with myelodysplastic syndrome. This material consisted of bone marrow, taken before or after starting hypomethylating agent treatment for myelodysplastic syndrome (not recorded which). Here the chain combines TRBV4-2 and TRBJ2-2, with the D call perhaps TRBD1 or TRBD2, each one matching 5 bases. The nucleotides read TGTGCCAGCAGCCAGAGCGGACAACGGACCGGAAGGCTGTTTTTT. This yields the protein CASSQSGQRTGRLFF.